This is a list of T cell receptor beta chains from one sample in a study of T cells after yellow fever vaccination. MiXCR, applied by TCRdb to the 5' RACE reads, yields one record per CDR3 protein. The top ten clones hold around 33% of a sample with 150,000 or so distinct CDR3 sequences, about a tenth of them seen once. The sample was CD8+ T cells sorted from PBMCs, taken 45 days after the yellow fever booster vaccination. The receptors derive from a man in his late teens or twenties who received the YFV17D yellow fever vaccine. Both conserved end residues are part of each CDR3. A D gene is named only where the DNA matches it firmly. Rows give clone size only sometimes, using once, few, many, or a class for an expanded clone.

j_gene	d_gene	abundance	v_gene	CDR3aa	CDR3nt
TRBJ2-4	NA	NA	TRBV24-1	CATSDHQGAKNIQYF	TGTGCCACCAGTGATCACCAGGGAGCCAAAAACATTCAGTACTTC
TRBJ2-7	NA	NA	TRBV7-9	CASSWTGGSDEQYF	TGTGCCAGCAGCTGGACGGGGGGCTCGGACGAGCAGTACTTC
TRBJ2-1	NA	NA	TRBV7-9	CASSPQQGYEQFF	TGTGCCAGCAGCCCACAGCAGGGGTATGAGCAGTTCTTC
TRBJ2-7	NA	many	TRBV10-3	CAIRPIRGEQYF	TGTGCCATCAGGCCAATAAGGGGCGAGCAGTACTTC
TRBJ2-1	TRBD2	few	TRBV9	CASSIGGLVPDEQFF	TGTGCCAGCAGCATAGGGGGACTAGTTCCCGATGAGCAGTTCTTC
TRBJ1-2	NA	NA	TRBV11-2	CASSFLSTGVYGYTF	TGTGCCAGCAGCTTCCTATCGACAGGAGTCTATGGCTACACCTTC
TRBJ2-7	NA	NA	TRBV29-1	CSVEMLVRGFHEQYF	TGCAGCGTTGAAATGTTAGTAAGGGGTTTCCACGAGCAGTACTTC
TRBJ2-7	NA	NA	TRBV7-9	CASSSQGRRTYEQYF	TGTGCCAGCAGCTCGCAGGGGAGGCGGACCTACGAGCAGTACTTC
TRBJ2-3	NA	NA	TRBV9	CASSAGTGGITDTQYF	TGTGCCAGCAGCGCCGGAACCGGGGGAATCACAGATACGCAGTATTTT
TRBJ2-3	NA	NA	TRBV20-1	CSARAGTTTTDTQYF	TGCAGTGCTAGGGCCGGGACAACGACCACAGATACGCAGTATTTT
TRBJ2-3	NA	few	TRBV9	CASSVSSGPTDTQYF	TGTGCCAGCAGCGTAAGTAGCGGCCCCACAGATACGCAGTATTTT
TRBJ2-1	NA	few	TRBV11-2	CASSLVWGENNEQFF	TGTGCCAGCAGCTTAGTGTGGGGGGAGAACAATGAGCAGTTCTTC
TRBJ1-1	NA	few	TRBV6-5	CASSYSGRSVTEAFF	TGTGCCAGCAGTTACAGTGGGCGGTCGGTCACTGAAGCTTTCTTT
TRBJ2-5	TRBD1	few	TRBV29-1	CSVEFLGDSEETQYF	TGCAGCGTTGAATTTCTGGGGGACAGCGAAGAGACCCAGTACTTC
TRBJ1-6	NA	many	TRBV5-1	CASSGRDSHESSYNSPLHF	TGCGCCAGCAGCGGACGAGACAGCCACGAGAGCTCCTATAATTCACCCCTCCACTTT
TRBJ1-1	NA	many	TRBV11-3	CASSLAGVNTEAFF	TGTGCCAGCAGCTTAGCCGGGGTGAACACTGAAGCTTTCTTT
TRBJ2-2	NA	many	TRBV12-3/TRBV12-4	CASSPTGPHTGELFF	TGTGCCAGCAGTCCGACCGGGCCGCACACCGGGGAGCTGTTTTTT
TRBJ2-3	NA	NA	TRBV6-2/TRBV6-3	CASSRRETRTDTQYF	TGTGCCAGCAGCCGCCGGGAGACCCGCACAGATACGCAGTATTTT
TRBJ1-2	TRBD1	NA	TRBV29-1	CSVDPTGLNYGYTF	TGCAGCGTTGACCCGACAGGGCTTAACTATGGCTACACCTTC
TRBJ1-5	TRBD1	NA	TRBV2	CASSVRQGAQPQHF	TGTGCCAGCAGTGTCAGACAGGGGGCTCAGCCCCAGCATTTT
TRBJ2-7	TRBD1	few	TRBV10-3	CAIRGPGQATYEQYF	TGTGCCATCAGGGGGCCGGGACAGGCTACCTACGAGCAGTACTTC
TRBJ1-1	NA	few	TRBV6-5	CASSYFPAELNTEAFF	TGTGCCAGCAGTTACTTTCCCGCGGAGTTGAACACTGAAGCTTTCTTT
TRBJ2-3	TRBD2	few	TRBV20-1	CSARVSGGETVTDTQYF	TGCAGTGCTAGAGTGAGCGGGGGGGAAACTGTCACAGATACGCAGTATTTT
TRBJ2-1	NA	NA	TRBV7-2	CASSFGTTPYEQFF	TGTGCCAGCAGCTTCGGGACAACGCCCTATGAGCAGTTCTTC
TRBJ2-3	TRBD2	NA	TRBV7-2	CASSLGGGLDTQYF	TGTGCCAGCAGCTTAGGCGGGGGTCTAGATACGCAGTATTTT
TRBJ2-7	TRBD1	few	TRBV11-1	CASSLRTGGFGTRLEQYF	TGTGCCAGCAGCTTAAGGACAGGGGGCTTCGGGACCCGCCTCGAGCAGTACTTC
TRBJ1-4	NA	few	TRBV7-2	CASSPTWENEKLFF	TGTGCCAGCAGCCCAACCTGGGAAAATGAAAAACTGTTTTTT
TRBJ1-2	TRBD1	NA	TRBV7-2	CASSLGVAGGYGYTF	TGTGCCAGCAGCTTAGGAGTGGCAGGGGGTTATGGCTACACCTTC
TRBJ1-4	NA	NA	TRBV24-1	CATSDLGEKLFF	TGTGCCACCAGTGATTTGGGGGAAAAACTGTTTTTT
TRBJ2-3	TRBD1	few	TRBV4-3	CASSQVGTGPYTQYF	TGCGCCAGCAGCCAAGTTGGGACAGGGCCATATACGCAGTATTTT
TRBJ2-1	NA	few	TRBV6-5	CASSLKSSDEQFF	TGTGCCAGCAGCCTGAAATCCTCCGATGAGCAGTTCTTC
TRBJ1-2	TRBD1	few	TRBV12-3/TRBV12-4	CASSIAGQGKLYHGYTF	TGTGCCAGCAGTATAGCGGGACAGGGCAAATTGTACCATGGCTACACCTTC
TRBJ2-5	NA	many	TRBV7-9	CASSVLLRDTRPQYF	TGTGCCAGCAGCGTCTTGTTGCGGGACACCCGACCCCAGTACTTC
TRBJ2-3	NA	medium-sized	TRBV6-2/TRBV6-3	CASSLTSTDTQYF	TGTGCCAGCAGTTTGACTAGCACAGATACGCAGTATTTT
TRBJ2-5	TRBD1	many	TRBV3-1	CASSQTGDLQETQYF	TGTGCCAGCAGCCAAACAGGGGACCTCCAAGAGACCCAGTACTTC
TRBJ2-7	TRBD1	NA	TRBV20-1	CSARDREGYEQYF	TGCAGTGCTCGGGACAGGGAGGGATACGAGCAGTACTTC
TRBJ2-5	TRBD2	NA	TRBV27	CASSPLAGGVETQYF	TGTGCCAGCAGTCCACTAGCGGGGGGCGTGGAGACCCAGTACTTC
TRBJ1-1	NA	NA	TRBV9	CASSVGQLNTEAFF	TGTGCCAGCAGCGTAGGCCAACTGAACACTGAAGCTTTCTTT
TRBJ2-5	NA	many	TRBV11-2	CASSLGLRFALEETQYF	TGTGCCAGCAGCTTAGGGTTAAGGTTTGCGCTAGAAGAGACCCAGTACTTC
TRBJ1-2	TRBD1	NA	TRBV5-6	CASSFGQANYGYTF	TGTGCCAGCAGCTTCGGACAGGCCAACTATGGCTACACCTTC
TRBJ2-1	NA	few	TRBV27	CASSLGLDNEQFF	TGTGCCAGCAGTTTAGGGTTGGACAATGAGCAGTTCTTC
TRBJ1-2	TRBD1	NA	TRBV4-1	CASSQEPQGGYGYTF	TGCGCCAGCAGCCAAGAACCCCAGGGGGGGTATGGCTACACCTTC
TRBJ2-5	TRBD2	few	TRBV6-2/TRBV6-3	CASSLLAGGPKETQYF	TGTGCCAGCAGCTTACTAGCGGGGGGGCCAAAAGAGACCCAGTACTTC
TRBJ1-6	NA	few	TRBV11-2	CASSYGRTGADNSPLHF	TGTGCCAGCAGCTATGGCCGGACGGGGGCCGATAATTCACCCCTCCACTTT
TRBJ2-7	TRBD1	NA	TRBV6-6	CASSYSGQATSYEQYF	TGTGCCAGCAGCTACTCTGGACAGGCCACGTCCTACGAGCAGTACTTC
TRBJ2-7	NA	few	TRBV7-8	CASSLARGPYEQYF	TGTGCCAGCAGCTTAGCGCGGGGACCGTACGAGCAGTACTTC
TRBJ2-2	NA	NA	TRBV12-3/TRBV12-4	CASSPLGGGPGELFF	TGTGCCAGCAGCCCGCTTGGGGGGGGCCCCGGGGAGCTGTTTTTT
TRBJ1-5	NA	few	TRBV12-3/TRBV12-4	CASRASGTIKPQHF	TGTGCCAGCAGGGCGTCCGGGACTATCAAGCCCCAGCATTTT